The sequence of this TCR beta chain was determined in a study of cytomegalovirus exposure and HLA in healthy donors. Study-level results: TCR beta chains associated with HLA were, in a later analysis, more clonally expanded than equally common others.

The sample holds a few counts of this clone. What it binds is unknown. PCR employed 60 Vbeta and 13 Jbeta primers. The data were produced by immunoSEQ multiplex PCR, yet TCRdb's version contains in-frame clones alone and is incomplete. The sample contains about 190,000 clones, nearly 80% of which appear only once. This clonotype originated in a woman in her thirties in good health and CMV-seropositive. The sample comprised PBMCs.

CDR3 amino acids: CASSGAGAHSPLHF. Written as DNA, the CDR3 is TGTGCCAGCAGCGGAGCAGGGGCCCATTCACCCCTCCACTTT. The chain carries TRBV21-1 and TRBJ1-6; the D call TRBD1 from the table was never checked on the DNA. TRBV21-1 is a documented pseudogene. This CDR3 region has 14 residues.